Each of the 27 T cell receptor beta chains below was sequenced from the same sample in a study of T cells in tuberculosis. The protocol was immunoSEQ multiplex PCR, while the TCRdb copy is restricted to in-frame clones and leaves out a portion. Of some 31,000 clones in the sample, roughly 95% were seen once. Sequencing was performed on PBMCs. The receptors originated from a donor between 5 and 29 years old with latent tuberculosis or without tuberculosis infection.

The chain couples TRBV27 to TRBJ1-2; D possibly corresponds to TRBD1 (6 bases). Trimming pared 5 bases from V and 1 base from J, leaving 11 bases between. Germline CDR1 and CDR2: MNHEY and SMNVEV (reference sequence). The CDR3 covers 14 residues. The chain's CDR3 is CASSRDRLNYGYTF. CDR3 DNA: TGTGCCAGCAGTAGAGACAGGCTTAACTATGGCTACACCTTC.

The J gene is TRBJ2-1, the V gene TRBV7-9; D gene uncertain. Between the trimmed V and J ends, which lost 3 bases and 5 bases, there was a span of 8 bases. CDR3 size: 13 residues. From germline, CDR1 is SEHNR and CDR2 FQNEAQ (reference sequence). CDR3 in DNA: TGTGCCAGCAGCTTGTTTCAGAACAATGAGCAGTTCTTC. Translated, it gives CASSLFQNNEQFF.

The V and J genes are TRBV18 and TRBJ2-1; 7 nucleotides match TRBD2. This CDR3 region has 16 residues. CDR1 is KGHSH and CDR2 is LQKENI in the germline V gene. With V trimmed by 3 bases and J by 0 bases, 5 bases remained unmatched. CDR3 residues: CASSPVGGSSYNEQFF. As DNA, the CDR3 is TGTGCCAGCTCACCCGTGGGCGGGAGCTCCTACAATGAGCAGTTCTTC. Full variable domain (remainder filled in from reference TRBV18 and TRBJ2-1): NAGVMQNPRHLVRRRGQEARLRCSPMKGHSHVYWYRQLPEEGLKFMVYLQKENIIDESGMPKERFSAEFPKEGPSILRIQQVVRGDSAAYFCASSPVGGSSYNEQFFGPGTRLTVL.

This clone was found once. J is TRBJ2-2 and V is TRBV10-2, with 9 positions matching TRBD2. Germline assignment: CDR1 WSHSY and CDR2 SAAADI. This CDR3 comprises 15 residues. The V gene end was trimmed by 6 bases and the J gene end by 4 bases; junction bases not matched to a gene: 6. The CDR3 DNA sequence: TGCGCCAGCAGACCAGCGGGGGGAACCACCGGGGAGCTGTTTTTT. Its protein product is CASRPAGGTTGELFF.

A single count supports this clone. V gene TRBV29-1 combines with J gene TRBJ1-1; 8 positions match TRBD1. Germline CDR1 SQVTM, CDR2 ANQGSEA. The CDR3 length is 18 residues. J was trimmed by 0 bases and V by 1 base; bases with no gene match: 13. The CDR3 reads CSVEGSTGEGGMNTEAFF. The CDR3 DNA follows: TGCAGCGTTGAAGGCTCGACAGGGGAAGGAGGGATGAACACTGAAGCTTTCTTT.

As to this clone: A junction end diverges from the germline sequence, so it may reflect a read error. The genes are TRBV7-7 and TRBJ2-1; TRBD2 might be the D (6 bases). The germline CDR1 and CDR2 sequences are SSHAT and FNYEAQ (reference sequence). The CDR3 has 14 amino acids. The CDR3 region has the DNA TGTGCTAGCAGCTTAGGCGGGATCGACAATGAGCAGTTCTTC. This gives the protein CASSLGGIDNEQFF.

This clone turned up a few times. The chain uses TRBV7-3 and TRBJ2-7; D gene unclear. CDR1 and CDR2 from the germline V gene are SGHTA and FQGTGA. Between the trimmed V and J ends, which lost 5 bases and 3 bases, there was a span of 11 bases. CDR3 size: 13 residues. The CDR3 DNA is TGTGCCAGCAGCCCCGGTCCTGGCTACGAGCAGTACTTC. This codes for CASSPGPGYEQYF.

The chain combines TRBV19 with TRBJ1-5, with TRBD1 identical over 7 bases. Germline V gives CDR1 LNHDA, CDR2 SQIVND (reference sequence). Germline trimming cut 7 bases from V and 5 bases from J; bases unmatched to any gene: 11. The CDR3 covers 15 residues. The CDR3 DNA reads TGTGCCAGTAACCGCCAGGGCAGGGGGGATCAGCCCCAGCATTTT. Its translation: CASNRQGRGDQPQHF. The full variable domain, completed using reference TRBV19 and TRBJ1-5, is DGGITQSPKYLFRKEGQNVTLSCEQNLNHDAMYWYRQDPGQGLRLIYYSQIVNDFQKGDIAEGYSVSREKKESFPLTVTSAQKNPTAFYLCASNRQGRGDQPQHFGDGTRLSIL.

The rearrangement uses TRBV13 and TRBJ2-7; 9 nucleotides match TRBD1. J lost 5 bases, V lost 3 bases, and 11 bases had no gene match. This CDR3 spans 16 amino acids. Per germline, CDR1 PRHDT and CDR2 FYEKMQ (reference sequence). The CDR3 protein is CASSLTRDRDPHEQYF. In DNA, the CDR3 is TGTGCCAGCAGCTTGACCCGGGACAGGGATCCCCACGAGCAGTACTTC. The whole variable domain, remainder taken from reference TRBV13 and TRBJ2-7, is AAGVIQSPRHLIKEKRETATLKCYPIPRHDTVYWYQQGPGQDPQFLISFYEKMQSDKGSIPDRFSAQQFSDYHSELNMSSLELGDSALYFCASSLTRDRDPHEQYFGPGTRLTVT.

V and J are TRBV10-3 and TRBJ1-2; D not resolved. The germline CDR1 and CDR2 sequences are ENHRY and SYGVKD. CDR3 size: 11 residues. V lost 3 bases and J 4 bases, leaving 3 bases between the germline ends. The CDR3 nucleotides are TGTGCCATCAGTGACCTCTATGGCTACACCTTC. It encodes CAISDLYGYTF.

The chain couples TRBV11-3 to TRBJ2-1, with 7 bases matching TRBD2. There are 18 residues in the CDR3. V shed 0 bases and J 2 bases; nucleotides not matched to a gene: 10. The V gene's germline CDR1 is SGHNT and CDR2 YENEEA. DNA for the CDR3: TGTGCCAGCAGCTTAGATCAAGGCGGGAGCGTTGCCTACAATGAGCAGTTCTTC. Encoded protein: CASSLDQGGSVAYNEQFF.

The V and J genes are TRBV13 and TRBJ2-7; TRBD2 matches at 7 bases. Germline V gene data show CDR1 as PRHDT and CDR2 as FYEKMQ (reference sequence). The J segment lost 1 base and the V segment lost 4 bases, leaving 10 bases of the junction unmatched. The CDR3 runs 16 residues. CDR3 amino acids: CASSSPSGIRSYEQYF. DNA of the CDR3: TGTGCCAGCAGCTCTCCAAGCGGGATACGGTCCTACGAGCAGTACTTC.

The genes are TRBV9 and TRBJ2-3, with unresolved D. Trimming shortened V by 0 bases and J by 2 bases, and 10 bases separated the two germline ends. CDR3 length: 15 residues. Germline V gene lookup returns CDR1 SGDLS and CDR2 YYNGEE. This CDR3 reads CASSVDQRYTDTQYF. The CDR3 DNA reads TGTGCCAGCAGCGTAGATCAGAGGTACACAGATACGCAGTATTTT.

Only a few counts were recorded for this clone. The chain links TRBV2 to TRBJ2-3; 7 bases match TRBD2. The CDR3 contains 16 residues. The germline gives CDR1 SNHLY, CDR2 FYNNEI. J lost 2 bases, V lost 4 bases, and 9 bases had no gene match. CDR3: CASSGGASGATDTQYF. CDR3 nucleotides: TGTGCCAGCAGTGGGGGTGCTAGCGGTGCCACAGATACGCAGTATTTT.

V is TRBV19 and J is TRBJ1-4; possibly TRBD1 for D (6 bases). The CDR3 is 15 amino acids. Trimming shortened V by 5 bases and J by 5 bases, and 15 bases separated the two germline ends. Germline V gene data show CDR1 as LNHDA and CDR2 as SQIVND (reference sequence). The CDR3 nucleotides read TGTGCCAGTAGTGCTTCGGACAGTTCGAATGAAAAACTGTTTTTT. Encoded protein: CASSASDSSNEKLFF.

This chain uses TRBV12-5 with TRBJ1-3; 7 nucleotides line up with TRBD1. The CDR3 extends over 15 amino acids. The V and J ends lost 0 bases and 7 bases, in that order; junction bases with no gene match: 6. Germline CDR1 LGHNT, CDR2 FRNRAP. The CDR3 sequence is CASGLVQSGGNTIYF. In DNA, the CDR3 is TGTGCTAGTGGTTTGGTACAGTCAGGGGGGAACACCATATATTTT.

This chain's CDR3 is CACPGLAVDTQYF. CDR3 nucleotides: TGTGCCTGCCCGGGACTAGCTGTTGATACGCAGTATTTT. The gene calls are TRBV30 and TRBJ2-3; 9 positions match TRBD2. The CDR3 is 13 residues long. The trim removed 6 bases at V and 6 bases at J, leaving 7 bases unmatched. Per germline, CDR1 GTSNPN and CDR2 SVGIG (reference sequence).

The CDR3 reads CASSGLADYEQYF. The CDR3 DNA is TGTGCCAGCAGTGGACTAGCGGATTACGAGCAGTACTTC. V and J are TRBV9 and TRBJ2-7; 10 bases line up with TRBD2. The CDR3 extends over 13 amino acids. Per the germline V gene, CDR1 is SGDLS and CDR2 is YYNGEE. Trimming took 5 bases from V and 4 from J; bases not matched to a gene: 3.

This chain joins TRBV7-9 and TRBJ1-2; no clear D. The V end lost 5 bases, the J end lost 2 bases, and 15 bases lay between the germline ends. The germline V gene has CDR1 SEHNR and CDR2 FQNEAQ (reference sequence). The CDR3 has 15 residues. DNA for the CDR3: TGTGCCAGCAGCCCGACTACAGTTCGAAACTATGGCTACACCTTC. It yields the protein CASSPTTVRNYGYTF.

CDR3: CSVVRTDYGYTF. The CDR3 bases are TGCAGCGTTGTCCGAACGGACTATGGCTACACCTTC. V gene TRBV29-1 combines with J gene TRBJ1-2, with D unclear. Germline assignment: CDR1 SQVTM and CDR2 ANQGSEA. The ends were cut back, 4 bases at V and 3 bases at J, with 9 bases in the middle. There are 12 residues in the CDR3.

The chain has TRBV4-3 and TRBJ1-2, with D tentatively TRBD1 (6 bases). This CDR3 contains 13 residues. Germline values: CDR1 LGHNA, CDR2 YSLEER. V lost 0 bases and J 6 bases, leaving 8 bases between the germline ends. The CDR3 loop is CASSQETGNGYTF. CDR3 coding DNA: TGCGCCAGCAGCCAAGAAACAGGGAATGGCTACACCTTC.

The DNA of the CDR3 is TGTGCCAGCAGTTCTCAGATCCTACAGGAGAACACTGAAGCTTTCTTT. Amino acids: CASSSQILQENTEAFF. This chain joins TRBV7-3 and TRBJ1-1; possibly TRBD1 for D (5 bases). Between the trimmed V and J ends, which lost 6 bases and 1 base, there was a span of 18 bases. The CDR3 sequence is 16 residues long. Germline loops: CDR1 SGHTA, CDR2 FQGTGA.

The CDR3, as DNA: TGCGCCAGCAGCTTGGGGCCTAGCGGGGACGGCACAGATACGCAGTATTTT. Encoded protein: CASSLGPSGDGTDTQYF. V is TRBV5-1 and J is TRBJ2-3; 9 positions match TRBD2. CDR3 size: 17 residues. In germline, CDR1 is SGHRS, CDR2 YFSETQ. Losses at the gene ends were 0 bases for V and 1 base for J; bases not matched to a gene: 6. Full variable domain (remainder filled in from reference TRBV5-1 and TRBJ2-3): KAGVTQTPRYLIKTRGQQVTLSCSPISGHRSVSWYQQTPGQGLQFLFEYFSETQRNKGNFPGRFSGRQFSNSRSEMNVSTLELGDSALYLCASSLGPSGDGTDTQYFGPGTRLTVL.

The chain combines TRBV7-9 with TRBJ2-1, with 9 bases lining up with TRBD1. Germline V gene lookup returns CDR1 SEHNR and CDR2 FQNEAQ (reference sequence). V shed 4 bases, J shed 5 bases, and the junction held 6 bases outside the gene matches. CDR3 length equals 15 residues. The CDR3 bases are TGTGCCAGCAGCTCGTACCGGGACAGGGACAATGAGCAGTTCTTC. Protein product: CASSSYRDRDNEQFF.

The rearrangement uses TRBV18 and TRBJ2-3, with D possibly being TRBD1 (5 bases). The CDR3 contains 13 residues. Germline values: CDR1 KGHSH, CDR2 LQKENI. V lost 3 bases and J 6 bases, leaving 10 bases between the germline ends. This CDR3 is CASSPSRADTQYF. In DNA form, the CDR3 reads TGTGCCAGCTCACCCTCCAGGGCGGATACGCAGTATTTT.

V is TRBV18 and J is TRBJ1-1, with 9 bases identical to TRBD1. CDR3 size: 15 residues. Germline values: CDR1 KGHSH, CDR2 LQKENI. The V and J ends lost 6 bases and 0 bases, in that order; junction bases with no gene match: 5. Here the CDR3 reads CASSRTGAMNTEAFF. In DNA form, the CDR3 reads TGTGCCAGCTCCCGGACAGGGGCTATGAACACTGAAGCTTTCTTT.

The chain uses TRBV11-2 and TRBJ1-2; a weak D match, TRBD1 (5 bases). Germline V gives CDR1 SGHAT, CDR2 FQNNGV. CDR3 size: 12 residues. V lost 5 bases, J lost 4 bases, and 8 bases lay in between. Here the CDR3 DNA reads TGTGCCAGCAGCAGAGACAGCTATGGCTACACCTTC. Its translation: CASSRDSYGYTF. The variable domain in full, completed from reference TRBV11-2 and TRBJ1-2, reads EAGVAQSPRYKIIEKRQSVAFWCNPISGHATLYWYQQILGQGPKLLIQFQNNGVVDDSQLPKDRFSAERLKGVDSTLKIQPAKLEDSAVYLCASSRDSYGYTFGSGTRLTVV.